These T cell receptor beta chains were read from a single sample in a study of response to subunit inactivated influenza vaccine. TCRdb ran MiXCR on the RT-PCR reads and lists one entry per CDR3 protein. The table shows about 650,000 distinct CDR3 sequences, with 14% occurring only once. The sample consisted of PBMCs from blood, taken approximately 15 days before vaccination. These receptors all stem from a man in his fifties who received an inactivated influenza vaccine. Each CDR3 is given with its conserved first and last residue. A D gene is named only where the DNA matches it firmly. Some rows have no size entry. The others give once, few or many, or a class for an expanded clone.

TRBV27	TRBD2	few	TRBJ2-1	TGTGCCAGCAGTTTAATTTCGCTAGCGGGCAATGAGCAGTTCTTC	CASSLISLAGNEQFF
TRBV24-1	TRBD2	few	TRBJ2-3	TGTGCCACTACTAGCGGATCCACAGATACGCAGTATTTT	CATTSGSTDTQYF
TRBV10-3	TRBD2	few	TRBJ2-1	TGTGCCATCAGCACTAGGACTAGCGGGAGTGACAATGAGCAGTTCTTC	CAISTRTSGSDNEQFF
TRBV6-2/TRBV6-3	NA	NA	TRBJ1-2	TGTGCCAGCAGTTACTCGAGAGGGAGGAGCTACACCTTC	CASSYSRGRSYTF
TRBV7-2	TRBD1	few	TRBJ2-7	TGTGCCAGCAGTTCCCGTTCGGGACAGCCCTCCTACGAGCAGTACTTC	CASSSRSGQPSYEQYF
TRBV5-1	NA	many	TRBJ1-1	TGCGCCAGCAGCGGAGGGAAGGCTGAAGCTTTCTTT	CASSGGKAEAFF
TRBV10-3	NA	NA	TRBJ2-1	TGTGCCATCAGTGAGTCCGGCGGGCTCTCCTACAATGAGCAGTTCTTC	CAISESGGLSYNEQFF
TRBV15	TRBD2	NA	TRBJ2-3	TGTGCCACCAGCAAAGAAAAACTAGCGGGCACAGATACGCAGTATTTT	CATSKEKLAGTDTQYF
TRBV2	NA	NA	TRBJ2-7	TGTGCCAGCAGTGAAGACAGCAACTCCTACGAGCAGTACTTC	CASSEDSNSYEQYF
TRBV5-1	NA	once	TRBJ1-4	TGCGCCAGCAGCAAAGACCGAAGTGATGAAAAACTGTTTTTT	CASSKDRSDEKLFF
TRBV28	NA	NA	TRBJ2-6	TGTGCCAGCAGTTCCCCGGGGGGGGCCAACGTCCTGACTTTC	CASSSPGGANVLTF
TRBV7-9	NA	few	TRBJ2-7	TGTGCCAGCAGCGAAGGGACCGAGCAGTACTTC	CASSEGTEQYF
TRBV9	TRBD1	few	TRBJ1-1	TGTGCCAGCAGCGTATGGACAGGCGCCTTGAACACTGAAGCTTTCTTT	CASSVWTGALNTEAFF
TRBV4-2	TRBD1	NA	TRBJ1-4	TGTGCCAGCAGCCAAGCCACCGGGACAGGTGGAGAAAAACTGTTTTTT	CASSQATGTGGEKLFF
TRBV7-9	NA	NA	TRBJ2-6	TGTGCCAGCAGCTCCCTTTCCGGTGGGGCCAACGTCCTGACTTTC	CASSSLSGGANVLTF
TRBV29-1	NA	NA	TRBJ2-7	TGCAGCGTTGGGGACGGACTCTACGAGCAGTACTTC	CSVGDGLYEQYF
TRBV20-1	NA	NA	TRBJ2-7	TGCAGTGCTCTGGACAACTACGAGCAGTACTTC	CSALDNYEQYF
TRBV12-3/TRBV12-4	TRBD1	NA	TRBJ1-2	TGTGCCAGCAGTCGACAGGGGGCTGGCAACTATGGCTACACCTTC	CASSRQGAGNYGYTF
TRBV6-1	NA	NA	TRBJ1-5	TGTGCCAGCAGTAGAAGTACAGGACAAGGAAATCAGCCCCAGCATTTT	CASSRSTGQGNQPQHF
TRBV20-1	TRBD1	NA	TRBJ1-1	TGCAGTGCGAGGACAGGGGGGAATACTGAAGCTTTCTTT	CSARTGGNTEAFF
TRBV27	NA	many	TRBJ1-1	TGTGCCAGCAGTTTAGGGGCGTCCACTGAAGCTTTCTTT	CASSLGASTEAFF
TRBV20-1	NA	NA	TRBJ2-5	TGCAGTGCTAGAGGGAGGGCCCAAGAGACCCAGTACTTC	CSARGRAQETQYF
TRBV5-1	TRBD2	few	TRBJ2-1	TGCGCCAGCAGGACGACTAGCGGGAGCCACAATGAGCAGTTCTTC	CASRTTSGSHNEQFF
TRBV7-2	NA	NA	TRBJ2-1	TGTGCCAGCAGCTTAGGACGGATCTATGAGCAGTTCTTC	CASSLGRIYEQFF
TRBV5-5	NA	NA	TRBJ2-7	TGTGCCAGCAATTACGGGTCCTCAACCGAGCAGTACTTC	CASNYGSSTEQYF
TRBV6-1	TRBD1	NA	TRBJ1-4	TGTGCCAGCAGCCTTGCCGGGACAGGGCGAGAAAAACTGTTTTTT	CASSLAGTGREKLFF
TRBV11-2	TRBD1	NA	TRBJ1-2	TGTGCCAGCAGCCGCTCCCGGGACAGAGATTATGGCTACACCTTC	CASSRSRDRDYGYTF
TRBV5-1	TRBD1	few	TRBJ2-3	TGCGCCAGCAGCACTGGGACAGGGGGCCGCACAGATACGCAGTATTTT	CASSTGTGGRTDTQYF
TRBV29-1	TRBD1	NA	TRBJ2-3	TGCAGCGTTGTAGGCGGGACAGGTAGCACAGATACGCAGTATTTT	CSVVGGTGSTDTQYF
TRBV10-3	NA	NA	TRBJ2-7	TGTGCCATCAGGGGGGACGGTTACGAGCAGTACTTC	CAIRGDGYEQYF
TRBV14	TRBD1	NA	TRBJ1-2	TGTGCCAGCAGCCAAGACCCCAGGGGGTACTATGGCTACACCTTC	CASSQDPRGYYGYTF
TRBV4-2	TRBD1	few	TRBJ1-6	TGTGCCAGCAGCCAAAACGGACAGGGAAATTCACCCCTCCACTTT	CASSQNGQGNSPLHF
TRBV6-2/TRBV6-3	NA	few	TRBJ2-1	TGTGCCAGCAGTGACCGGGACTCCCATGAGCAGTTCTTC	CASSDRDSHEQFF
TRBV20-1	TRBD1	few	TRBJ1-6	TGCAGTGCTAGAGTGGCAGGGGGCCTAAATTCACCCCTCCACTTT	CSARVAGGLNSPLHF
TRBV4-1	NA	few	TRBJ2-7	TGCGCCAGCAGCCAAGGATGGGGAGTAGAGTCCTACGAGCAGTACTTC	CASSQGWGVESYEQYF
TRBV12-3/TRBV12-4	NA	NA	TRBJ2-7	TGTGCCAGCAGTACCAACGGCGGGGACTACGAGCAGTACTTC	CASSTNGGDYEQYF
TRBV29-1	TRBD1	NA	TRBJ2-1	TGCAGCGCTTACAGGGGTACTTACAATGAGCAGTTCTTC	CSAYRGTYNEQFF
TRBV24-1	TRBD2	NA	TRBJ2-1	TGTGCCACCAGTCATCGGACTAGCATCTACAATGAGCAGTTCTTC	CATSHRTSIYNEQFF
TRBV12-3/TRBV12-4	NA	many	TRBJ2-7	TGTGCCAGCAGCTCGGGGCCCTCCTACGAGCAGTACTTC	CASSSGPSYEQYF
TRBV14	NA	many	TRBJ2-5	TGTGCCAGCAGCCAAGGAATGGGGTTAGTGGAGACCCAGTACTTC	CASSQGMGLVETQYF
TRBV11-2	TRBD1	NA	TRBJ2-3	TGTGCCAGCAGCCCTCGACAGGGTGGGATGCCAGATACGCAGTATTTT	CASSPRQGGMPDTQYF
TRBV12-3/TRBV12-4	NA	NA	TRBJ1-3	TGTGCCAGCAGTAAAACGGGAAACACCATATATTTT	CASSKTGNTIYF
TRBV7-6	NA	NA	TRBJ1-6	TGTGCCAGCAGCTTAGTTTTAAACGAATCACCCCTCCACTTT	CASSLVLNESPLHF
TRBV29-1	NA	NA	TRBJ1-1	TGCAGCGTTGAAGATCAAGGCAGACCTCGGGGAGCTTTCTTT	CSVEDQGRPRGAFF
TRBV27	TRBD1	few	TRBJ2-7	TGTGCCAGCAGCTACGGACAGGGACCCCTCGAGCAGTACTTC	CASSYGQGPLEQYF
TRBV28	NA	many	TRBJ2-1	TGTGCCAGCAGTTTGGCTAGCGTGGGCAATGAGCAGTTCTTC	CASSLASVGNEQFF
TRBV6-2/TRBV6-3	NA	NA	TRBJ2-1	TGTGCCAGCAGTTACTCCATAAGAGACTACAATGAGCAGTTCTTC	CASSYSIRDYNEQFF
TRBV20-1	NA	many	TRBJ2-5	TGCAGTGCTAGAAGTGAGACCCAGTACTTC	CSARSETQYF
TRBV7-6	NA	NA	TRBJ2-1	TGTGCCAGCAGTATAGGGAGACAGACCTACAATGAGCAGTTCTTC	CASSIGRQTYNEQFF
TRBV3-1	NA	many	TRBJ1-4	TGTGCCAGCAGCCTCCGTGGAGTCTCTGCAACTAATGAAAAACTGTTTTTT	CASSLRGVSATNEKLFF
TRBV7-3	NA	NA	TRBJ2-1	TGTGCCAGCAGCTTAATTAGCGGACTCTCCTACAATGAGCAGTTCTTC	CASSLISGLSYNEQFF
TRBV7-8	TRBD2	NA	TRBJ2-7	TGTGCCAGCAGCTTAGAGGCTAGCGGGAGCGTTGAGCAGTACTTC	CASSLEASGSVEQYF
TRBV4-2	NA	NA	TRBJ2-1	TGTGCCAGCAGCCCCAGGGGATCGGTTGAGCAGTTCTTC	CASSPRGSVEQFF
TRBV7-2	TRBD1	few	TRBJ2-5	TGTGCCAGCAGCTCTACGACAGGGGGCGGGGAGACCCAGTACTTC	CASSSTTGGGETQYF
TRBV5-6	TRBD2	NA	TRBJ2-1	TGTGCCAGCAGCTTCGGACTAGCGGGCTTAGAGCAGTTCTTC	CASSFGLAGLEQFF
TRBV4-1	NA	few	TRBJ1-4	TGCGCCAGCAGCCCCGAGGACTGGGAAAAACTGTTTTTT	CASSPEDWEKLFF
TRBV20-1	TRBD2	NA	TRBJ2-3	TGCAGTGCTAGAGGGACTAGCGGGGGGGATCCGCAGTATTTT	CSARGTSGGDPQYF
TRBV24-1	NA	few	TRBJ1-1	TGTGCCACCGGCCGGTTGGGACGGACTGAAGCTTTCTTT	CATGRLGRTEAFF
TRBV5-5	NA	few	TRBJ2-1	TGTGCCAGCAGCTTGGCCCTCGTGGTTGTCTACAATGAGCAGTTCTTC	CASSLALVVVYNEQFF